These T cell receptor beta chains were read from a single sample in a study of blood T cell repertoires in COVID-19. Here immunoSEQ multiplex PCR was the method, and the copy in TCRdb shows in-frame clones only, minus some. The sample has approximately 260,000 clones, around 87% seen once. The sequenced material came from peripheral blood. Every receptor here comes from a man between 18 and 35 years old with active or convalescent COVID-19. Each CDR3 is given with its conserved first and last residue. A D gene is named only where the DNA matches it firmly. The size entry is marked missing in some rows and otherwise reads once, few, many or a size class.

v_call: TRBV6-1
d_call: TRBD1
j_call: TRBJ1-5
clone_size: -
cdr3_nt: TGTGCCAGCAGTGAGACAGGGGGCTTTCAGCCCCAGCATTTT
cdr3_aa: CASSETGGFQPQHF

v_call: TRBV7-9
d_call: -
j_call: TRBJ1-4
clone_size: -
cdr3_nt: TGTGCCAGCAGCGTTCCGGGAGGGGAAAAACTGTTTTTT
cdr3_aa: CASSVPGGEKLFF

v_call: TRBV2
d_call: -
j_call: TRBJ1-2
clone_size: -
cdr3_nt: TGTGCCAGCAGTGAGGATAACGGCAGGGATCGTAACTATGGCTACACCTTC
cdr3_aa: CASSEDNGRDRNYGYTF

v_call: TRBV13
d_call: -
j_call: TRBJ1-4
clone_size: -
cdr3_nt: TGTGCCAGCAGCCTCGACAGGTCCGGGGAAAAACTGTTTTTT
cdr3_aa: CASSLDRSGEKLFF

v_call: TRBV28
d_call: -
j_call: TRBJ2-7
clone_size: -
cdr3_nt: TGTGCCAGCACGGACAGTTACTACGAGCAGTACTTC
cdr3_aa: CASTDSYYEQYF

v_call: TRBV30
d_call: TRBD1
j_call: TRBJ1-6
clone_size: -
cdr3_nt: TGTGCCTGGAGCGACAGGGCCCCCTGGGATTCACCCCTCCACTTT
cdr3_aa: CAWSDRAPWDSPLHF

v_call: TRBV5-4
d_call: -
j_call: TRBJ2-7
clone_size: -
cdr3_nt: TGTGCCAGCAGCAGTCGCGCCGCCTTCGGGTACGAGCAGTACTTC
cdr3_aa: CASSSRAAFGYEQYF

v_call: TRBV21-1
d_call: -
j_call: TRBJ1-6
clone_size: -
cdr3_nt: TGTGCCACTCCCGGCCAGGGGTATTCACCCCTCCACTTT
cdr3_aa: CATPGQGYSPLHF

v_call: TRBV27
d_call: TRBD1
j_call: TRBJ1-6
clone_size: -
cdr3_nt: TGTGCCGCATGGGACAGGGTGTTGGATTCACCCCTCCACTTT
cdr3_aa: CAAWDRVLDSPLHF

v_call: TRBV2
d_call: -
j_call: TRBJ1-4
clone_size: few
cdr3_nt: TGTGCCAGCAGTGCGACAGTCGCAACTAATGAAAAACTGTTTTTT
cdr3_aa: CASSATVATNEKLFF

v_call: TRBV5-1
d_call: TRBD1
j_call: TRBJ2-3
clone_size: -
cdr3_nt: TGCGCCAGCAGCTTTCAGGGGGTGGGCACAGATACGCAGTATTTT
cdr3_aa: CASSFQGVGTDTQYF

v_call: TRBV30
d_call: TRBD2
j_call: TRBJ2-5
clone_size: -
cdr3_nt: TGTGCCTGGAGTAAAGGACTAGCTGCAGAGACCCAGTACTTC
cdr3_aa: CAWSKGLAAETQYF

v_call: TRBV6-5
d_call: -
j_call: TRBJ1-5
clone_size: -
cdr3_nt: TGTGCCAGCAGTTCAGGGTCCTTGCGCCAGCCCCAGCATTTT
cdr3_aa: CASSSGSLRQPQHF

v_call: TRBV28
d_call: -
j_call: TRBJ2-5
clone_size: -
cdr3_nt: TGTGCCAGCAGTCACCAACAGTTCCAAGAGACCCAGTACTTC
cdr3_aa: CASSHQQFQETQYF

v_call: TRBV10-3
d_call: TRBD1
j_call: TRBJ1-2
clone_size: -
cdr3_nt: TGTGCCATCAGACTCACAGGGGCCTATGGCTACACCTTC
cdr3_aa: CAIRLTGAYGYTF

v_call: TRBV11-2
d_call: -
j_call: TRBJ1-5
clone_size: -
cdr3_nt: TGTGCCAGCAGCTTATCGGAGGGGGGGGCCCAGCATTTT
cdr3_aa: CASSLSEGGAQHF

v_call: TRBV7-9
d_call: TRBD1
j_call: TRBJ1-2
clone_size: -
cdr3_nt: TGTGCCAGCAGCTTAGAGGCTAGGGACAGGTACTATGGCTACACCTTC
cdr3_aa: CASSLEARDRYYGYTF